The source of this TCR beta chain is a study of blood T cell repertoires in COVID-19. The overall study: Sources were T cells, B-cell-depleted T cells, or PBMCs; the material itself was cDNA or gDNA.

This clone was seen only a few times. This table comes from immunoSEQ multiplex PCR, and its TCRdb copy is limited to in-frame clones, with some not included. The sample has about 34,000 clones, 60% to 80% seen once; the top ten hold about 7.9%. Germline CDR1 is SGHRS and CDR2 is YFSETQ. V lost 4 bases and J lost 3; bases outside the gene matches: 7. The CDR3 length is 15 residues. Sequenced sample: peripheral blood. This sequence was found in a woman aged 60-75 years with acute or convalescent COVID-19. The chain recombines TRBV5-1 with TRBJ1-2, with 9 bases fitting TRBD1. CDR3 amino acids: CASSRDRVEDYGYTF. The CDR3 coding sequence is TGCGCCAGCAGCAGGGACAGGGTGGAAGACTATGGCTACACCTTC.